This is a list of T cell receptor beta chains from one sample in a study of blood T cell repertoires in COVID-19. The data were produced by immunoSEQ multiplex PCR, yet TCRdb's version contains in-frame clones alone and is incomplete. The sample records 70,000 to 95,000 clones, 90% to 95% being singletons. Sample: peripheral blood. Every receptor here comes from a human donor with active COVID-19. The donor label of this sample is uncertain. Both conserved end residues are part of each CDR3.

j_call	v_call	cdr3_aa
TRBJ2-7	TRBV16	CASSQSSGGQATYEQYF
TRBJ1-2	TRBV3-1/TRBV3-2	CASSQALGGLYGYTF
TRBJ2-7	TRBV18	CASSPSGTGPYEQYF
TRBJ1-2	TRBV29-1	CSVRPGSPGYTF
TRBJ2-1	TRBV10-2	CASSETSGSYNEQFF
TRBJ2-3	TRBV6-5	CASSNLAGGPVTQYF
TRBJ2-5	TRBV29-1	CSVGQASGAQYF
TRBJ1-3	TRBV18	CASSSQTQGVTGNTIYF
TRBJ1-6	TRBV5-1	CASSLAVASGSPLHF
TRBJ2-7	TRBV6-5	CASSPGTGSYEQYF
TRBJ2-3	TRBV7-9	CASSLPRGLADTQYF
TRBJ2-2	TRBV11-3	CASRVYSYTGELFF
TRBJ2-2	TRBV5-1	CASSLGQGNTGELFF
TRBJ2-3	TRBV4-1	CASSQVGAGTDTQYF
TRBJ1-4	TRBV28	CASIPGQGAGFEKLFF
TRBJ2-2	TRBV4-3	CASTQDMTGELFF
TRBJ2-7	TRBV5-1	CASSTGQGGSYEQYF
TRBJ2-2	TRBV19	CASRLQGAGGELFF
TRBJ2-5	TRBV7-2	CASSPAGFQETQYF
TRBJ2-1	TRBV6-5	CASTRDWSSYNEQFF
TRBJ2-1	TRBV7-2	CASSLAQLAGGKVEQFF
TRBJ1-1	TRBV3-1/TRBV3-2	CASSNSGFGVEAFF
TRBJ2-3	TRBV2	CASSERRGRDTQYF
TRBJ2-1	TRBV4-3	CASSLARGQGNEQFF
TRBJ2-2	TRBV6-5	CASSSSGAGGELFF
TRBJ1-2	TRBV7-9	CASSGVIYGYTF
TRBJ1-5	TRBV7-9	CASSLVSDQPQHF
-	TRBV6-6	CASRLQGYEQYF
TRBJ1-5	TRBV27	CASSETRGRVYQPQHF
TRBJ2-7	TRBV14	CASSLGDGGWKYF
TRBJ2-7	TRBV7-2	CASSTGNGRPPYEQYF
TRBJ1-2	TRBV10-3	CAIRGQGTDYGYTF
TRBJ1-2	TRBV5-6	CASSYGEGDYGYTF
TRBJ2-7	TRBV9	CASGPGLWGYEQYF
TRBJ1-2	TRBV18	CASSPDRGVTNYGYTF
TRBJ2-1	TRBV4-3	CASSQDQTSGAFEQFF
TRBJ1-1	TRBV6-5	CASNPQGLGTEAFF
TRBJ1-5	TRBV15	CATSRPGGNQPQHF
TRBJ2-5	TRBV18	CASSPVQNQETQYF
TRBJ1-5	TRBV24-1	CATSPGQDSNQPQHF
TRBJ2-3	TRBV5-6	CASSWGPDTQYF
TRBJ2-3	TRBV4-3	CASSQDRGPSTDTQYF
TRBJ2-4	TRBV19	CASSIEVTDRGRGNIQYF
TRBJ2-1	TRBV5-1	CARRTGGPNEQFF
TRBJ1-5	TRBV10-3	CAISTGINQPQHF
TRBJ2-2	TRBV19	CASRVLHHPGELFF
TRBJ2-3	TRBV5-5	CASSLTGISTDTQYF
TRBJ2-7	TRBV15	CATSSRQAGQHYEQYF
TRBJ1-5	TRBV6-5	CASSTGTDYQPQHF
TRBJ1-5	TRBV15	CATDPGGGNQPQHF
TRBJ1-1	TRBV18	CASSPDFSGVEEAFF
TRBJ2-3	TRBV18	CASSPRTSGPSTDTQYF
TRBJ2-2	TRBV19	CASRKPGLAGELFF
TRBJ2-2	TRBV29-1	CSVEGGDRELFF
TRBJ2-3	TRBV7-8	CASSLARVGTGGTDTQYF